One sample yielded the 31 T cell receptor beta chains listed below, sequenced in a study of follicular helper T cells after annual influenza vaccination. Sequencing was performed with immunoSEQ multiplex PCR; in TCRdb, only in-frame clones are kept and a portion is missing. This table has 15,000 or so clones, approximately 84% appearing once. Time point given: 2014-2015 season, 7 days after vaccination. This specimen was CXCR5+ CD38- circulating T follicular helper cells from blood, taken 7 days after influenza vaccination. Subset reported: circulating Tfh, non-naive CD4+CXCR5+PD-1+ (ICOS+CD38+ or ICOS-CD38-). The source of these receptors is an adult who received the influenza vaccine.

J is TRBJ2-1 and V is TRBV6-4; 11 bases line up with TRBD1. The germline CDR1 and CDR2 sequences are MRHNA and SNTAGT. This CDR3 spans 14 amino acids. With V trimmed by 6 bases and J by 9 bases, 7 bases remained unmatched. The chain's CDR3 is CASSRGQGAPEQFF. As DNA, the CDR3 is TGTGCCAGCAGCCGCGGACAGGGGGCCCCTGAGCAGTTCTTC.

The gene calls are TRBV9 and TRBJ2-3; the match to TRBD2 covers 12 bases. Unmatched junction bases numbered 9, after V lost 2 bases and J lost 8 bases. Germline V gene sequence: CDR1 SGDLS, CDR2 YYNGEE. The CDR3 loop spans 16 amino acids. The CDR3: CASSVDPSGGARTQYF. CDR3 sequence (DNA): TGTGCCAGCAGCGTTGATCCTAGCGGGGGGGCGCGTACGCAGTATTTT.

The CDR3 spells CASSPPGGLVQYF. CDR3 bases: TGTGCCAGCAGCCCGCCGGGGGGGCTGGTGCAGTACTTC. The rearrangement links TRBV11-2 to TRBJ2-7; TRBD2 matches 8 bases. V was pared by 5 bases and J by 9 bases, with 9 bases of the junction left unmatched. The CDR3 is 13 amino acids. CDR1 and CDR2 from the germline V gene are SGHAT and FQNNGV. Supplemented by reference TRBV11-2 and TRBJ2-7, the full variable domain reads EAGVAQSPRYKIIEKRQSVAFWCNPISGHATLYWYQQILGQGPKLLIQFQNNGVVDDSQLPKDRFSAERLKGVDSTLKIQPAKLEDSAVYLCASSPPGGLVQYFGPGTRLTVT.

Only one count was recorded for this clone. This chain links TRBV18 with TRBJ2-7; TRBD1 matches 7 bases. The J segment lost 6 bases and the V segment lost 3 bases, leaving 11 bases of the junction unmatched. Per germline, CDR1 KGHSH and CDR2 LQKENI. The CDR3 sequence is 15 residues long. The CDR3 nucleotides are TGTGCCAGCTCACCCAACAGGGGATCAGAGGTCGAGCAGTACTTC. Residues: CASSPNRGSEVEQYF.

V is TRBV6-1 and J is TRBJ2-7, with D possibly being TRBD1 (6 bases). V lost 5 bases, J lost 0 bases, and 14 bases lay in between. This CDR3 contains 15 residues. Germline V gene lookup returns CDR1 MNHNS and CDR2 SASEGT. CDR3 DNA sequence: TGTGCCAGCAGTCCACATCAGGGGATCTCCTACGAGCAGTACTTC. As protein: CASSPHQGISYEQYF.

The chain recombines TRBV6-5 with TRBJ2-6; tentative D call: TRBD1 (6 bases). Between the trimmed V and J ends, which lost 5 bases and 9 bases, there was a span of 17 bases. The CDR3 is made up of 15 amino acids. Per the germline V gene, CDR1 is MNHEY and CDR2 is SVGAGI. CDR3 region: CASSRGNGVDNVLTF. Here the CDR3 DNA reads TGTGCCAGCAGTAGGGGGAACGGGGTTGACAACGTCCTGACTTTC.

The V gene is TRBV29-1, the J gene TRBJ2-5; 8 bases agree with TRBD1. The V gene's germline CDR1 is SQVTM and CDR2 ANQGSEA. The CDR3 loop spans 15 amino acids. The ends lost 1 base at V and 3 bases at J; junction bases unmatched: 7. The CDR3 nucleotides read TGCAGCGTTGAAGGGGCACGGACAGGGAAAGAGACCCAGTACTTC. As protein: CSVEGARTGKETQYF.

The V gene is TRBV29-1, the J gene TRBJ2-2; TRBD1 agrees at 11 bases. This CDR3 has 13 amino acids. Per the germline V gene, CDR1 is SQVTM and CDR2 is ANQGSEA. After removal of 7 bases from V and 4 bases from J, the junction contained 2 bases not matched to a gene. The CDR3 here is CSAGTGGTGELFF. For the CDR3, the DNA is TGCAGCGCCGGGACAGGGGGCACCGGGGAGCTGTTTTTT.

This chain connects TRBV7-9 to TRBJ1-3; 8 bases map to TRBD1. Germline loops: CDR1 SEHNR, CDR2 FQNEAQ (reference sequence). Losses at the gene ends were 1 base for V and 4 bases for J; bases not matched to a gene: 3. This CDR3 has 15 amino acids. CDR3 in DNA: TGTGCCAGCAGCTTAGTGGGACAGGCGGGAAACACCATATATTTT. Its translation is CASSLVGQAGNTIYF.

CDR3 bases: TGTGCCAGCAGCTTATCTCCAGAGACCCAGTACTTC. As protein: CASSLSPETQYF. V and J are TRBV7-6 and TRBJ2-5; D not resolved. The CDR3 loop spans 12 amino acids. CDR1 SGHVS and CDR2 FNYEAQ come from the germline V gene. Trimming shortened V by 2 bases and J by 4 bases, and 5 bases separated the two germline ends.

This rearrangement joins TRBV28 to TRBJ2-2; 8 bases agree with TRBD2. J gave up 5 bases and V 5 bases, and 7 bases lay outside the gene matches. Germline CDR1 is MDHEN and CDR2 is SYDVKM. The CDR3 sequence is 15 residues long. DNA for the CDR3: TGTGCCAGCAGTCCTCCGGGAGGGAGGACCGGGGAGCTGTTTTTT. Its protein is CASSPPGGRTGELFF.

Comments on this clone: At one boundary the junction diverges from the germline segment, which might be a read error. The chain joins TRBV7-7 to TRBJ2-3; 10 bases map to TRBD1. Germline V gives CDR1 SSHAT, CDR2 FNYEAQ (reference sequence). The CDR3 runs 15 residues. The CDR3 sequence is CASSPGTGATDTQYF. The DNA of the CDR3 is TGTGCTAGCAGCCCCGGGACAGGGGCCACAGATACGCAGTATTTT.

The chain combines TRBV9 with TRBJ2-2; 7 bases map to TRBD2. Trimming took 0 bases from V and 7 from J; bases not matched to a gene: 12. Germline assignment: CDR1 SGDLS and CDR2 YYNGEE. This CDR3 spans 17 amino acids. The CDR3 DNA reads as TGTGCCAGCAGCGTAGCTAGGGGAGGGACCGGGGTCGGGGAGCTGTTTTTT. It encodes CASSVARGGTGVGELFF.

The chain couples TRBV19 to TRBJ2-1, with 8 positions matching TRBD2. This CDR3 region has 19 residues. Trimming removed 7 bases from V and 1 base from J; junction bases left unmatched: 18. CDR1 and CDR2 from the germline V gene are LNHDA and SQIVND (reference sequence). CDR3: CASTLVGASGLVSYNEQFF. The CDR3 DNA sequence: TGTGCCAGTACTTTGGTCGGGGCTAGCGGGCTCGTATCCTACAATGAGCAGTTCTTC.

This clone was found a few times. The chain carries TRBV10-3 and TRBJ1-5; D may be TRBD1 (6 bases). The V gene's germline CDR1 is ENHRY and CDR2 SYGVKD. The CDR3 is made up of 15 amino acids. V lost 0 bases, J lost 3 bases, and 9 bases lay in between. The CDR3 loop reads CAISESRDNNQPQHF. CDR3 DNA: TGTGCCATCAGTGAGTCAAGGGACAACAATCAGCCCCAGCATTTT.

The V gene is TRBV30, the J gene TRBJ1-6; maybe TRBD1 (6 bases). The CDR3 has 16 residues. Per germline, CDR1 GTSNPN and CDR2 SVGIG (reference sequence). Trimming stripped 4 bases from V and 8 bases from J, with 21 bases between. CDR3 in amino acids: CAWNGDRSEAHSPLHF. The DNA for the CDR3 is TGTGCCTGGAACGGAGACAGGAGCGAGGCCCATTCACCCCTCCACTTT.

V and J are TRBV10-1 and TRBJ2-7; TRBD1 might be the D (6 bases). Trimming shortened V by 5 bases and J by 0 bases, and 11 bases separated the two germline ends. This CDR3 has 14 residues. CDR1 and CDR2 (germline): WNHNN, SYGVQD (reference sequence). The CDR3 DNA reads TGCGCCAGCAGTTACCGGGACAACTCCTACGAGCAGTACTTC. This codes for CASSYRDNSYEQYF.

This rearrangement joins TRBV5-1 to TRBJ2-1, with 8 bases matching TRBD2. V was clipped by 3 bases and J by 0 bases; unmatched bases: 5. This CDR3 region has 16 residues. CDR1 SGHRS and CDR2 YFSETQ come from the germline V gene. The CDR3 DNA reads as TGCGCCAGCAGCTCTATAAGCGGGAGCTCCTACAATGAGCAGTTCTTC. Its protein product is CASSSISGSSYNEQFF.

The chain joins TRBV5-4 to TRBJ2-3; D gene unclear. Germline V CDR1 and CDR2: SGHNT, YYREEE (reference sequence). The CDR3 spans 14 residues. The ends were cut back, 0 bases at V and 1 base at J, with 6 bases in the middle. CDR3 bases: TGTGCCAGCAGCTTGGTTGGCCGCACAGATACGCAGTATTTT. Translation: CASSLVGRTDTQYF.

The V call is TRBV10-3, the J call TRBJ2-3; tentatively, D is TRBD1 (6 bases). This CDR3 has 14 residues. V lost 6 bases to trimming and J lost 3 bases, with 13 bases between them. Germline V lookup: CDR1 ENHRY, CDR2 SYGVKD. The DNA of the CDR3 is TGTGCCATCAGGGGGGCCTATACAACAGATACGCAGTATTTT. It yields the protein CAIRGAYTTDTQYF.

This clone was observed once. Compared with germline, one end of the junction differs, possibly owing to a read error. The chain uses TRBV7-7 and TRBJ2-2; D possibly corresponds to TRBD1 (6 bases). The CDR3 is made up of 16 amino acids. Germline CDR1 and CDR2: SSHAT and FNYEAQ (reference sequence). CDR3 sequence: CASSLSRDTNTGELFF. Here the CDR3 DNA reads TGTGCTAGCAGCTTAAGTCGGGACACCAACACCGGGGAGCTGTTTTTT.

This clone appeared a few times. The rearrangement links TRBV2 to TRBJ1-4; D might be TRBD1 (5 bases). Trimming removed 7 bases at V and 5 bases at J, with 17 bases between. Germline CDR1 and CDR2: SNHLY and FYNNEI. The CDR3 is made up of 15 amino acids. The CDR3 DNA is TGTGCCAGCAAAATTGGACAAGCCAGCAATGAAAAACTGTTTTTT. Protein: CASKIGQASNEKLFF. The entire variable domain, with the rest obtained from reference TRBV2 and TRBJ1-4, is as follows: EPEVTQTPSHQVTQMGQEVILRCVPISNHLYFYWYRQILGQKVEFLVSFYNNEISEKSEIFDDQFSVERPDGSNFTLKIRSTKLEDSAMYFCASKIGQASNEKLFFGSGTQLSVL.

In its sample, this clone was seen once. V usage is TRBV7-2 and J usage is TRBJ2-5; 7 bases line up with TRBD1. The assigned J gene may be wrong: the sequence end matches TRBJ2-7 better. Per germline, CDR1 SGHTA and CDR2 FQGNSA. This CDR3 has 12 amino acids. As DNA, the CDR3 is TGTGCCAGCAGCACGGGACAGTACGAGCAGTACTTC. It specifies CASSTGQYEQYF.

This rearrangement joins TRBV7-3 to TRBJ2-1, with D perhaps TRBD1 (6 bases). The CDR3 runs to 15 residues. Germline V gene lookup returns CDR1 SGHTA and CDR2 FQGTGA. V was shortened by 4 bases and J by 6 bases, with 16 bases between the two germline ends. As DNA, the CDR3 is TGTGCCAGCAGCTCGACCATCACAGGGCTCAATGAGCAGTTCTTC. Its translation is CASSSTITGLNEQFF.

V gene TRBV5-1 combines with J gene TRBJ2-7; 10 positions match TRBD1. Germline CDR1 reads SGHRS; CDR2 reads YFSETQ. CDR3 length: 14 residues. Losses at the gene ends were 4 bases for V and 2 bases for J; bases not matched to a gene: 3. The CDR3 DNA reads TGCGCCAGCAGCCGACAGGGGGCAACCTACGAGCAGTACTTC. It translates to CASSRQGATYEQYF.

The chain links TRBV5-8 to TRBJ1-2, with D possibly TRBD1 on 5 matching bases. The CDR3 consists of 14 residues. Germline lookup yields CDR1 SGHTS and CDR2 YDEGEE. Trimming removed 1 base at V and 4 bases at J, with 11 bases between. CDR3 loop: CASSLFRQGYGYTF. The CDR3 DNA follows: TGTGCCAGCAGCTTGTTCCGTCAGGGCTATGGCTACACCTTC.

The rearrangement joins TRBV14 to TRBJ2-7; 11 nucleotides match TRBD1. The germline V gene encodes CDR1 SGHDN and CDR2 FVKESK. The CDR3 covers 15 residues. The ends lost 5 bases at V and 2 bases at J; junction bases unmatched: 5. The CDR3 here is CASSEGTGGTYEQYF. Written as DNA, the CDR3 is TGTGCCAGCAGCGAGGGGACAGGGGGGACCTACGAGCAGTACTTC.

The rearrangement links TRBV6-6 to TRBJ1-1, with 8 bases identical to TRBD1. From germline, CDR1 is MNHNY and CDR2 SVGAGI (reference sequence). V lost 7 bases, J lost 5 bases, and 9 bases stayed unmatched. The CDR3 loop spans 14 amino acids. The CDR3: CASTTSRGQTEAFF. CDR3 bases: TGTGCCAGCACCACCTCCAGGGGGCAAACTGAAGCTTTCTTT.

The V call is TRBV2, the J call TRBJ2-7; D possibly corresponds to TRBD1 (6 bases). Trimming took 6 bases from V and 9 from J, leaving 15 bases between them. This CDR3 has 12 amino acids. The V gene's germline CDR1 is SNHLY and CDR2 FYNNEI. CDR3 DNA sequence: TGTGCCAGCAGCCGGGACACCGCAGGGCAGTACTTC. Amino acids: CASSRDTAGQYF.

The chain recombines TRBV2 with TRBJ2-7, with D tentatively TRBD1 (7 bases). V shed 8 bases and J shed 7 bases, with 18 bases lying between them. From germline, CDR1 is SNHLY and CDR2 FYNNEI. This CDR3 spans 13 amino acids. Here the CDR3 reads CASSPDRRGEQYF. CDR3 sequence (DNA): TGTGCCAGCTCACCGGACAGGAGGGGGGAGCAGTACTTC. The full variable domain, its missing parts supplied by reference TRBV2 and TRBJ2-7, is EPEVTQTPSHQVTQMGQEVILRCVPISNHLYFYWYRQILGQKVEFLVSFYNNEISEKSEIFDDQFSVERPDGSNFTLKIRSTKLEDSAMYFCASSPDRRGEQYFGPGTRLTVT.

The gene calls are TRBV7-9 and TRBJ2-5, with 7 bases that match TRBD2. J gave up 1 base and V 1 base, and 9 bases lay outside the gene matches. Per germline, CDR1 SEHNR and CDR2 FQNEAQ (reference sequence). This CDR3 has 17 amino acids. The CDR3 spells CASSLVRLAPFQETQYF. As DNA, the CDR3 is TGTGCCAGCAGCTTAGTGAGACTAGCTCCCTTCCAAGAGACCCAGTACTTC.